These T cell receptor beta chains were read from a single sample in a study of regulatory T cells in long-lasting Graves disease. TCRdb re-called the multiplex PCR reads through MiXCR, storing one row per CDR3 protein. Of 400,000 to 500,000 distinct CDR3 sequences listed, 15% are singletons. The same sample was also studied in work on T cells in Graves' hyperthyroidism and ophthalmopathy.

The sample in question was peripheral blood mononuclear cells (PBMCs), obtained at new diagnosis, from a patient treated with antithyroid drugs. Receptors originate from a woman aged 30 to 39 with Graves disease. Each CDR3 is given with its conserved first and last residue. The order of the fields is J gene, D gene, V gene, clone size, CDR3 DNA, CDR3 protein. D genes are given only for firm matches. Size is stated for part of the rows, as once, few or many counts, or as a class when the clone is expanded.

TRBJ1-1 NA TRBV27 many TGTGCCAGCAGTTTCGGATTTCCGAACACTGAAGCTTTCTTT CASSFGFPNTEAFF
TRBJ2-1 TRBD2 TRBV2 NA TGTGCCAGCAACACCGGGACTAGCGGGATTCATGAGCAGTTCTTC CASNTGTSGIHEQFF
TRBJ2-1 TRBD2 TRBV12-3/TRBV12-4 NA TGTGCCAGCAGACTCAACCCCCCGGGACTAGCGGGAAAAGGCAATGGGCAGTTCTTC CASRLNPPGLAGKGNGQFF
TRBJ2-1 TRBD2 TRBV29-1 few TGCGGCGTGATAGCGGGAGGTCCCTACAATGAGCAGTTCTTC CGVIAGGPYNEQFF
TRBJ2-1 NA TRBV5-8 many TGTGCCAGCAGCGGCAGGGACGGTGTCTACAATGAGCAGTTCTTC CASSGRDGVYNEQFF
TRBJ2-3 TRBD2 TRBV4-1 few TGCGCCAGCAGCTCGATCGGGAGGGAGCGGGGCACAGATACGCAGTATTTT CASSSIGRERGTDTQYF
TRBJ2-3 NA TRBV2 many TGTGCCAGCAGCGAGGGCGCGGGATGGGCTCGAGCGCAGTATTTT CASSEGAGWARAQYF
TRBJ2-7 NA TRBV6-1 many TGTGCCAGCAAGGAACTAGGACCCTACGAGCAGTACTTC CASKELGPYEQYF
TRBJ2-1 NA TRBV5-1 many TGCGCCAGCAGCTCCCCCCCTCAGAATGAGCAGTTCTTC CASSSPPQNEQFF
TRBJ2-7 TRBD2 TRBV10-3 many TGTGCCATCAGTGAGCGTGAACTAGCGTACTACGAGCAGTACTTC CAISERELAYYEQYF
TRBJ2-2 NA TRBV30 NA TGTGCCTGGATGACGGGACACCACACCGGGGAGCTGTTTTTT CAWMTGHHTGELFF
TRBJ1-4 NA TRBV12-3/TRBV12-4 many TGTGCCAGCAGTTTGACGCTGGAAGATGAAAAACTGTTTTTT CASSLTLEDEKLFF
TRBJ2-1 NA TRBV20-1 NA TGCAGTGCTAGAGATCGGCTCTTTGAGCAGTTCTTC CSARDRLFEQFF
TRBJ1-2 TRBD1 TRBV28 few TGTGCCAGCAGCACGGGACAGGGGTTCGGCTACACCTTC CASSTGQGFGYTF
TRBJ2-3 NA TRBV4-1 NA TGCGCCAGCAGCCAAGATGCGGGGTCCACAGATACGCAGTATTTT CASSQDAGSTDTQYF
TRBJ2-7 TRBD2 TRBV12-3/TRBV12-4 few TGTGCCAGCAGTTCCAGTGCCGGGACTAGCGGGACCCCTCCTTGGGAGCAGTACTTC CASSSSAGTSGTPPWEQYF
TRBJ2-5 TRBD2 TRBV5-1 many TGCGCCAGCAGCTCCGGGACTAGCGGGGGCCAAGAGACCCAGTACTTC CASSSGTSGGQETQYF
TRBJ1-2 TRBD1 TRBV11-2 few TGTGCCAGCAGGACAGGGGAAGGCTATGGCTACACCTTC CASRTGEGYGYTF
TRBJ2-7 TRBD2 TRBV20-1 many TGCAGTGCAAGGACTAGCGGGATATCCTACGAGCAGTACTTC CSARTSGISYEQYF
TRBJ2-7 TRBD2 TRBV7-2 many TGTGCCAGCAGCTTAGTCCTTGGGACTAGCGGGAGTATTTACGAGCAGTACTTC CASSLVLGTSGSIYEQYF
TRBJ1-6 NA TRBV9 few TGTGCCAGCAGCGTAGGAGGGGAGAATTCACCCCTCCACTTT CASSVGGENSPLHF
TRBJ2-1 TRBD2 TRBV28 many TGTGCCAGCACCGTAGCGGGAGCCTCCTACAATGAGCAGTTCTTC CASTVAGASYNEQFF
TRBJ2-1 NA TRBV6-2/TRBV6-3 many TGTGCCAGCAGTTCAGGAGGAGGGGGGGATGAGCAGTTCTTC CASSSGGGGDEQFF
TRBJ1-2 TRBD1 TRBV19 few TGTGCCAGTAGTGCGCGGGACAGTACCTATGGCTACACCTTC CASSARDSTYGYTF
TRBJ2-7 TRBD2 TRBV11-2 many TGTGCCAGCAGCTTGACGAGGGCGGGAGGAAACCCCTACGAGCAGTACTTC CASSLTRAGGNPYEQYF
TRBJ2-1 TRBD2 TRBV3-1 many TGTGCCAGCAGCACCCGGACTAGCGGGAACTACAATGAGCAGTTCTTC CASSTRTSGNYNEQFF
TRBJ2-5 TRBD2 TRBV3-1 NA TGTGCCAGCAGCCATTCACTAGCGGGTGGCTTGGAGCCCCAGTACTTC CASSHSLAGGLEPQYF
TRBJ2-7 TRBD1 TRBV7-8 many TGTGCCAGCAGCGTCGGGACAGGGAACTACGAGCAGTACTTC CASSVGTGNYEQYF
TRBJ1-2 NA TRBV2 many TGTGCCAGCAGTGGAGAGGGCCACTATGGCTACACCTTC CASSGEGHYGYTF
TRBJ1-1 NA TRBV24-1 once TGTGCCACCAGTGAGGGCGACGTCACTGAAGCTTTCTTT CATSEGDVTEAFF
TRBJ1-1 NA TRBV29-1 few TGCAGCGTTGAAGACACCTGGATCAAAAAGCCTGAAGCTTTCTTT CSVEDTWIKKPEAFF
TRBJ2-7 TRBD2 TRBV4-2 NA TGTGCCAGCAGCCAAGAGACTAGCGGATACGAGCAGTACTTC CASSQETSGYEQYF
TRBJ2-1 NA TRBV18 few TGTGCCAGCTCACCCGCCGGGAGCGAGCGCTACAATGAGCAGTTCTTC CASSPAGSERYNEQFF
TRBJ2-7 TRBD1 TRBV11-2 many TGTGCCAGCAGCTACCCCGGGACAGGGGGCTGGGAGCAGTACTTC CASSYPGTGGWEQYF
TRBJ1-1 TRBD1 TRBV12-3/TRBV12-4 many TGTGCCAGCAGTCCGACAGGGAAGGGGGGGACTGAAGCTTTCTTT CASSPTGKGGTEAFF
TRBJ2-1 TRBD1 TRBV12-3/TRBV12-4 many TGTGCCAGCAGTTTGGTGATTGGTCAGGGGGCGAATGAGCAGTTCTTC CASSLVIGQGANEQFF
TRBJ2-2 TRBD2 TRBV12-5 few TGTGCTAGTGGTTTGATTCCGGGAGGGCCGGACGGGGAGCTGTTTTTT CASGLIPGGPDGELFF
TRBJ1-5 NA TRBV6-1 NA TGTGCCAGCAGTGCAGGGGTGGGTGGCAATCAGCCCCAGCATTTT CASSAGVGGNQPQHF
TRBJ2-1 TRBD2 TRBV7-9 once TGTGCCAGCAGCACCGCCCCCGGGACTAGCGCGGACAATGAGCAGTTCTTC CASSTAPGTSADNEQFF
TRBJ1-5 NA TRBV20-1 many TGCAGTGCTAGAGGAGCTACTAACCGGCAGGGGCCCAATCAGCCCCAGCATTTT CSARGATNRQGPNQPQHF
TRBJ2-6 NA TRBV7-3 few TGTGCCAGCAGCTCCCAGCAGGCAGGGTACTCTGGGGCCAACGTCCTGACTTTC CASSSQQAGYSGANVLTF
TRBJ2-2 NA TRBV6-5 NA TGTGCCAGCAGTTACTTTAACTCGTGGGACATAACCACCGGGGAGCTGTTTTTT CASSYFNSWDITTGELFF
TRBJ2-7 TRBD1 TRBV3-1 many TGTGCCAGCAGCCCCCGTTCCGGGACAGGGGGCCACGAGCAGTACTTC CASSPRSGTGGHEQYF